The entry below gives a single T cell receptor (beta chain) sequence along with its context. Methods used by the authors: Reference gene primer amplification gave nucleated cell count estimates. TCRdb's table, derived via immunoSEQ multiplex PCR, lists solely in-frame clones and lacks some. The V and J calls and clone size come from that table; D and trimming were worked out from the DNA. The sample gives roughly 300,000 clones, under 90% of which show up once; approximately 9% is in the top ten. The data stem from a study of blood T cell repertoires in COVID-19. Study background: T cells, B-cell-depleted T cells, or PBMCs supplied cDNA or gDNA.

Sequencing used peripheral blood. The sequence came from a woman aged 45 to 65 who had recovered from COVID-19.

CDR3 protein: CASSPDRRNTEAFF. CDR3 nucleotide sequence: TGTGCCAGCAGTCCGGACAGACGGAACACTGAAGCTTTCTTT. The J gene is TRBJ1-1, the V gene TRBV6-2 or TRBV6-3; perhaps TRBD1 as D (6 bases). The CDR3 is made up of 14 amino acids. The germline CDR1 and CDR2 sequences are MNHEY and SVGEGT. The V and J ends lost 5 bases and 1 base respectively, with 11 bases between them.